Following are 16 T cell receptor beta chains from one sample sequenced in a study of Ad26.COV2.S vaccination and SARS-CoV-2 variants. Assay: immunoSEQ multiplex PCR; the TCRdb copy retains only in-frame clones and omits some. The sample comprises about 500,000 clones, 80% to 90% of which are singletons, and about 1.5% rests with the top ten. This sample's treatment: 15 to 20 received Ad26.COV2.S at low or high dose, single or two shots; 5 received placebo; per-sample allocation not given. The samples date from day 63 after the first vaccine or placebo injection. The input for sequencing was peripheral blood, taken in a trial of Ad26.COV2.S vaccine versus placebo. The receptors originated from a person between 18 and 65 years old who received the Ad26.COV2.S COVID-19 vaccine or a placebo.

V is TRBV6-5 and J is TRBJ2-7, with D unresolved. Germline lookup yields CDR1 MNHEY and CDR2 SVGAGI. Trimming stripped 6 bases from V and 4 bases from J, with 10 bases between. The CDR3 is 12 amino acids. The CDR3 region is CASRGRTYEQYF. In nucleotides, the CDR3 is TGTGCCAGCAGAGGCAGAACATACGAGCAGTACTTC.

The chain carries TRBV7-9 and TRBJ2-2; D is ambiguous. The CDR3 spans 12 residues. Germline CDR1 SEHNR, CDR2 FQNEAQ (reference sequence). V was trimmed by 2 bases and J by 6 bases, leaving 4 bases between them. Here the CDR3 reads CASSLTSGELFF. The CDR3 DNA sequence: TGTGCCAGCAGCTTAACCTCCGGGGAGCTGTTTTTT.

This clone is a singleton in its sample. V and J are TRBV7-9 and TRBJ2-1; 7 positions agree with TRBD1. With 6 bases clipped from V and 6 bases from J, the junction kept 2 bases outside the gene matches. The CDR3 length is 12 residues. From germline, CDR1 is SEHNR and CDR2 FQNEAQ (reference sequence). Here the CDR3 DNA reads TGTGCCAGCAGAAACAGGGGCAATGAGCAGTTCTTC. Translated: CASRNRGNEQFF.

The chain couples TRBV30 to TRBJ2-3; D is undetermined. CDR1 is GTSNPN, CDR2 SVGIG, per germline (reference sequence). There are 14 residues in the CDR3. V lost 3 bases to trimming and J lost 7 bases, with 17 bases between them. The CDR3 loop is CAWSWVQSANTQYF. CDR3 coding DNA: TGTGCCTGGAGCTGGGTACAGTCAGCCAATACGCAGTATTTT.

V is TRBV27 and J is TRBJ2-1, with D possibly being TRBD1 (6 bases). Germline assignment: CDR1 MNHEY and CDR2 SMNVEV (reference sequence). V shed 0 bases and J shed 7 bases, with 22 bases lying between them. The CDR3 totals 18 residues. CDR3 sequence reads: CASSLSRLRFQGFNEQFF. The CDR3 DNA reads TGTGCCAGCAGTTTATCGAGGCTCAGGTTTCAGGGGTTTAATGAGCAGTTCTTC.

The genes are TRBV6-5 and TRBJ2-2; maybe TRBD2 (6 bases). Looked up from germline, CDR1 is MNHEY and CDR2 is SVGAGI. The germline V and J ends were trimmed by 0 bases and 1 base, with 6 bases remaining between them. This CDR3 has 15 residues. CDR3 loop: CASSYSSGNTGELFF. DNA for the CDR3: TGTGCCAGCAGTTACTCTAGCGGGAACACCGGGGAGCTGTTTTTT.

This chain links TRBV28 with TRBJ2-7; 7 bases line up with TRBD2. The ends lost 3 bases at V and 0 bases at J; junction bases unmatched: 5. The CDR3 contains 15 residues. Germline V gives CDR1 MDHEN, CDR2 SYDVKM. The DNA for the CDR3 is TGTGCCAGCAGTTTTGCGGGAGCCTCCTCCTACGAGCAGTACTTC. Its protein product is CASSFAGASSYEQYF.

DNA for the CDR3: TGTGCCAGCACGCAAAGGTCACCTCTGGGAGGTCATAGCAATCAGCCCCAGCATTTT. As protein: CASTQRSPLGGHSNQPQHF. The chain employs TRBV21-1 and TRBJ1-5. TRBV21-1 is reported as a pseudogene. The CDR3 is 19 residues long.

The chain couples TRBV18 to TRBJ2-2; 7 bases fit TRBD1. This CDR3 comprises 16 residues. V shed 3 bases and J 0 bases; nucleotides not matched to a gene: 4. Germline CDR1 reads KGHSH; CDR2 reads LQKENI. The CDR3 is CASSPGTAPNTGELFF. For the CDR3, the DNA is TGTGCCAGCTCACCCGGGACAGCCCCGAACACCGGGGAGCTGTTTTTT.

The chain is built from TRBV7-8 and TRBJ2-7; 8 positions agree with TRBD2. Trimming removed 6 bases from V and 3 bases from J; junction bases left unmatched: 13. CDR3 length equals 16 residues. Germline CDR1 and CDR2: SGHVS and FQNEAQ. CDR3 in amino acids: CASSGLWGTRFYEQYF. The CDR3 DNA follows: TGTGCCAGCAGTGGGCTCTGGGGGACTAGATTCTACGAGCAGTACTTC.

The CDR3 bases are TGCGCCAGCAGCTTGAGGGGACAGCCCTATGGCTACACCTTC. It encodes CASSLRGQPYGYTF. The chain uses TRBV5-1 and TRBJ1-2; 7 bases fit TRBD1. The CDR3 has 14 amino acids. Losses at the gene ends were 1 base for V and 4 bases for J; bases not matched to a gene: 4. Germline CDR1 reads SGHRS; CDR2 reads YFSETQ.

The V call is TRBV28, the J call TRBJ1-2; D call uncertain. With 3 bases removed from V and 4 bases from J, the gap between germline ends came to 12 bases. The germline V gene has CDR1 MDHEN and CDR2 SYDVKM. The CDR3 sequence is 14 residues long. The CDR3 here is CASSFGGYTYGYTF. Written as DNA, the CDR3 is TGTGCCAGCAGTTTCGGTGGATATACCTATGGCTACACCTTC.

The V gene is TRBV28, the J gene TRBJ1-1; a possible D gene is TRBD1 (6 bases). The CDR3 is made up of 12 amino acids. Trimming cost V 7 bases and J 4 bases, with 10 bases left between them. Looked up from germline, CDR1 is MDHEN and CDR2 is SYDVKM. CDR3 in DNA: TGTGCCAGCACAACAGGGCTCACTGAAGCTTTCTTT. Translation: CASTTGLTEAFF. The entire variable domain, with the rest obtained from reference TRBV28 and TRBJ1-1, is as follows: DVKVTQSSRYLVKRTGEKVFLECVQDMDHENMFWYRQDPGLGLRLIYFSYDVKMKEKGDIPEGYSVSREKKERFSLILESASTNQTSMYLCASTTGLTEAFFGQGTRLTVV.

The rearrangement links TRBV5-1 to TRBJ1-3; the D gene is possibly TRBD1 (6 bases). The V gene lost 2 bases and the J gene lost 0 bases, with 12 bases spanning the gap. This CDR3 is built from 16 residues. The germline V gene has CDR1 SGHRS and CDR2 YFSETQ. CDR3: CASSFEGEGSGNTIYF. CDR3 in DNA: TGCGCCAGCAGCTTTGAGGGGGAAGGCTCTGGAAACACCATATATTTT.

J is TRBJ2-5 and V is TRBV20-1; D uncertain. V lost 7 bases to trimming and J lost 5 bases, with 11 bases between them. The length of the CDR3 is 11 residues. The germline gives CDR1 DFQATT, CDR2 SNEGSKA (reference sequence). The CDR3 DNA reads as TGCAGTGGGCTGGATTTGGAGACCCAGTACTTC. Amino acids: CSGLDLETQYF.

This chain links TRBV30 with TRBJ1-1; no reliable D call. The CDR3 spans 13 residues. Germline CDR1 is GTSNPN and CDR2 is SVGIG (reference sequence). The germline V and J ends were trimmed by 0 bases and 1 base, with 6 bases remaining between them. Here the CDR3 reads CAWSVGWNTEAFF. The CDR3 DNA is TGTGCCTGGAGTGTCGGGTGGAACACTGAAGCTTTCTTT. Full variable domain (remainder filled in from reference TRBV30 and TRBJ1-1): SQTIHQWPATLVQPVGSPLSLECTVEGTSNPNLYWYRQAAGRGLQLLFYSVGIGQISSEVPQNLSASRPQDRQFILSSKKLLLSDSGFYLCAWSVGWNTEAFFGQGTRLTVV.